This T cell receptor beta chain was identified during a study of Ad26.COV2.S vaccination and SARS-CoV-2 variants. Treatment reported: 19 received Ad26.COV2.S at low or high dose, single or two shots; 5 received placebo; per-sample allocation not given. Sampling was done on day 63 after the first vaccine or placebo injection. V lost 5 bases and J 2 bases, leaving 22 bases between the germline ends. The CDR3 covers 18 residues. Germline CDR1 SEHNR, CDR2 FQNEAQ (reference sequence). Here immunoSEQ multiplex PCR was the method, and the copy in TCRdb shows in-frame clones only, minus some. The repertoire has roughly 300,000 clones, about 87% of them found once; the top ten carry 6.4%.

V usage is TRBV7-9 and J usage is TRBJ1-3, with D perhaps TRBD1 (5 bases). The specimen was peripheral blood, collected in a trial of Ad26.COV2.S vaccine versus placebo. This TCR was recovered from a person between 18 and 65 years old who received the Ad26.COV2.S COVID-19 vaccine or a placebo. In nucleotides, the CDR3 is TGTGCCAGCAGCCCACGCTTCCAGGGTAGGGCGGCTGGAAACACCATATATTTT. It encodes CASSPRFQGRAAGNTIYF.